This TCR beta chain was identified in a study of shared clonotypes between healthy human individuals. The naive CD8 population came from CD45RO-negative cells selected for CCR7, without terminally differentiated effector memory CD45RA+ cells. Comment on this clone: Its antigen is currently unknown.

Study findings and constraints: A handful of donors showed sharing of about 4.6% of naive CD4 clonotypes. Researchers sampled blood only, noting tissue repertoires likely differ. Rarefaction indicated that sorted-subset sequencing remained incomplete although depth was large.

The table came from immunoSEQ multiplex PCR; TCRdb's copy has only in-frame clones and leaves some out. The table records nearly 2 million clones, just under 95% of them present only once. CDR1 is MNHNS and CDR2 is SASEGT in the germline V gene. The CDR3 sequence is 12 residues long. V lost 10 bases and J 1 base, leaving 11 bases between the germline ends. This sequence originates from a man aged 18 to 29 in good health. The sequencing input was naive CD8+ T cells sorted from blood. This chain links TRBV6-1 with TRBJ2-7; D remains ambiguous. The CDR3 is CATSPPSYEQYF. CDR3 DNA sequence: TGTGCCACGAGCCCACCGTCCTACGAGCAGTACTTC.